The 30 T cell receptor beta chains below all came from one sample that was sequenced in a study of cytomegalovirus exposure and HLA in healthy donors. The PCR made use of 60 Vbeta and 13 Jbeta primers. Method: immunoSEQ multiplex PCR; TCRdb's copy keeps in-frame clones and lacks some. The data show fewer than 150,000 clones, about 73% seen once. The sample comprised PBMCs. These receptors came from a woman aged 40-49 years in good health and CMV-seronegative.

This chain joins TRBV5-5 and TRBJ1-2; 8 bases map to TRBD1. The germline gives CDR1 SGHKS, CDR2 YYEKEE (reference sequence). V lost 4 bases and J lost 7; bases outside the gene matches: 15. The CDR3 totals 16 residues. As DNA, the CDR3 is TGTGCCAGCAGCCCCCGGGACAGGCGACCTGGAGGTGGCTACACCTTC. Translation gives CASSPRDRRPGGGYTF.

V and J are TRBV19 and TRBJ1-5; possibly TRBD1 for D (6 bases). The CDR3 loop spans 15 amino acids. Trimming left V 3 bases short and J 3 bases short, with 12 bases between. The germline V gene has CDR1 LNHDA and CDR2 SQIVND (reference sequence). This CDR3 reads CASSILTGPNQPQHF. The CDR3 nucleotides read TGTGCCAGTAGTATTCTGACAGGACCCAATCAGCCCCAGCATTTT.

This chain links TRBV27 with TRBJ1-5; D is ambiguous. CDR1 is MNHEY and CDR2 is SMNVEV in the germline V gene (reference sequence). The CDR3 extends over 13 amino acids. Trimming stripped 8 bases from V and 0 bases from J, with 8 bases between. The CDR3 DNA is TGTGCCAGCCGGCGGAATAGCAATCAGCCCCAGCATTTT. Its translation: CASRRNSNQPQHF.

V and J are TRBV7-2 and TRBJ1-1; TRBD1 matches 7 bases. Unmatched junction bases numbered 2, after V lost 4 bases and J lost 6 bases. The V gene's germline CDR1 is SGHTA and CDR2 FQGNSA. The CDR3 runs 12 residues. The CDR3 sequence: CASSYRGSEAFF. The DNA for the CDR3 is TGTGCCAGCAGCTACAGGGGTTCTGAAGCTTTCTTT.

V is TRBV4-2 and J is TRBJ1-1; 10 bases agree with TRBD1. This CDR3 comprises 18 residues. Germline V gene sequence: CDR1 LGHNA, CDR2 YNFKEQ. V shed 1 base and J 0 bases; nucleotides not matched to a gene: 8. The CDR3 sequence is CASSQVWGQGRVNTEAFF. Here the CDR3 DNA reads TGTGCCAGCAGCCAAGTGTGGGGACAGGGGAGGGTGAACACTGAAGCTTTCTTT.

This clone was observed a few times. This sequence joins TRBV4-1 and TRBJ1-2; TRBD1 agrees at 7 bases. This CDR3 is 14 amino acids long. V lost 6 bases and J lost 5; bases outside the gene matches: 9. Germline-derived CDR1 and CDR2 are MGHRA and YSYEKL. The CDR3 bases are TGCGCCAGCAGAGTACCGGGACAGAGGTATGGCTACACCTTC. The encoded protein is CASRVPGQRYGYTF.

V gene TRBV4-1 combines with J gene TRBJ2-7; TRBD1 is a possible D gene (5 bases). The CDR3 totals 13 residues. With 3 bases removed from V and 0 bases from J, the gap between germline ends came to 6 bases. Germline V CDR1 and CDR2: MGHRA, YSYEKL. For the CDR3, the DNA is TGCGCCAGCAGCCAGACAGCCTCCTACGAGCAGTACTTC. This sequence encodes CASSQTASYEQYF.

The CDR3 nucleotides read TGTGCCAGCAGCTTGGCCGGGGCCAACGTCCTGACTTTC. Protein: CASSLAGANVLTF. The rearrangement uses TRBV7-9 and TRBJ2-6; D gene unclear. CDR3 length: 13 residues. Germline V lookup: CDR1 SEHNR, CDR2 FQNEAQ (reference sequence). Trimming took off 3 bases at V and 4 bases at J, with 4 bases between the two ends.

The J gene is TRBJ2-6, the V gene TRBV5-1; D may be TRBD2 (6 bases). The CDR3 has 15 residues. The germline V gene has CDR1 SGHRS and CDR2 YFSETQ. V lost 7 bases and J lost 0, with 11 bases in between. The CDR3: CASGLQVSGANVLTF. The CDR3 nucleotides are TGCGCCAGCGGACTACAGGTCTCTGGGGCCAACGTCCTGACTTTC. Full variable domain (missing parts from reference TRBV5-1 and TRBJ2-6): KAGVTQTPRYLIKTRGQQVTLSCSPISGHRSVSWYQQTPGQGLQFLFEYFSETQRNKGNFPGRFSGRQFSNSRSEMNVSTLELGDSALYLCASGLQVSGANVLTFGAGSRLTVL.

This rearrangement joins TRBV7-2 to TRBJ1-1; possibly TRBD1 for D (6 bases). The CDR3 extends over 16 amino acids. V was pared by 4 bases and J by 0 bases, with 15 bases between. From germline, CDR1 is SGHTA and CDR2 FQGNSA. The CDR3 loop reads CASSYSGTSMNTEAFF. The DNA of the CDR3 is TGTGCCAGCAGCTACTCCGGGACATCCATGAACACTGAAGCTTTCTTT.

The count of this clone is one. The rearrangement joins TRBV27 to TRBJ1-1, with 7 nucleotides matching TRBD1. Trimming cost V 1 base and J 4 bases; bases outside gene matches: 9. The CDR3 loop spans 16 amino acids. Germline V gene sequence: CDR1 MNHEY, CDR2 SMNVEV (reference sequence). For the CDR3, the DNA is TGTGCCAGCAGTTTATTAGGGACAGCAAGCGGCACTGAAGCTTTCTTT. Translating gives CASSLLGTASGTEAFF.

J is TRBJ2-7 and V is TRBV4-3; tentatively, D is TRBD2 (6 bases). This CDR3 comprises 14 residues. The germline gives CDR1 LGHNA, CDR2 YSLEER. The germline V and J ends were trimmed by 4 bases and 0 bases, with 10 bases remaining between them. The CDR3 nucleotides are TGCGCCAGCAGCCGAGCGGGCAGCTCCTACGAGCAGTACTTC. It yields the protein CASSRAGSSYEQYF.

The chain is built from TRBV5-6 and TRBJ2-3, with TRBD2 matching 11 bases. Germline V gene lookup returns CDR1 SGHDT and CDR2 YYEEEE. The CDR3 runs to 15 residues. V lost 3 bases to trimming and J lost 1 base; unmatched junction nucleotides: 1. CDR3 DNA sequence: TGTGCCAGCAGCTCTAGCGGGGGGCGCACAGATACGCAGTATTTT. Protein: CASSSSGGRTDTQYF.

In its sample, this clone was seen once. This chain uses TRBV10-3 with TRBJ1-1, with a weak D call TRBD1 (5 bases). The germline V and J ends were trimmed by 0 bases and 1 base, with 9 bases remaining between them. CDR3 length: 15 residues. The germline V gene encodes CDR1 ENHRY and CDR2 SYGVKD. The CDR3 DNA sequence: TGTGCCATCAGTGAGTCGATAGGGGCGAACACTGAAGCTTTCTTT. This codes for CAISESIGANTEAFF.

This clone has more than one count but fewer than ten. The rearrangement joins TRBV6-5 to TRBJ2-7; tentative D call: TRBD2 (6 bases). Trimming removed 2 bases from V and 5 bases from J, with 13 bases in between. Looked up from germline, CDR1 is MNHEY and CDR2 is SVGAGI. The CDR3 length is 14 residues. Here the CDR3 reads CASSYTGVTDEQYF. DNA of the CDR3: TGTGCCAGCAGTTACACGGGAGTAACTGACGAGCAGTACTTC.

The chain is built from TRBV11-2 and TRBJ1-2; 7 nucleotides agree with TRBD1. This CDR3 is 16 amino acids long. The V gene end was trimmed by 2 bases and the J gene end by 3 bases; junction bases not matched to a gene: 9. Germline CDR1 and CDR2: SGHAT and FQNNGV. CDR3 loop: CASSLNPDTGDYGYTF. CDR3 DNA: TGTGCCAGCAGCTTAAACCCGGATACAGGGGACTATGGCTACACCTTC. The variable domain in full, completed from reference TRBV11-2 and TRBJ1-2, reads EAGVAQSPRYKIIEKRQSVAFWCNPISGHATLYWYQQILGQGPKLLIQFQNNGVVDDSQLPKDRFSAERLKGVDSTLKIQPAKLEDSAVYLCASSLNPDTGDYGYTFGSGTRLTVV.

The CDR3, as DNA: TGTGCCAGCAGTGTCCGGACAGGGAGCTCCGGTGGCTACACCTTC. The encoded protein is CASSVRTGSSGGYTF. The chain couples TRBV2 to TRBJ1-2, with TRBD1 identical over 8 bases. The CDR3 totals 15 residues. Germline values: CDR1 SNHLY, CDR2 FYNNEI. With 4 bases clipped from V and 7 bases from J, the junction kept 11 bases outside the gene matches.

The chain recombines TRBV11-2 with TRBJ1-6, with unresolved D. The V end was cut by 5 bases, the J end by 9 bases, with 8 bases between. The CDR3 runs 12 residues. Germline V gives CDR1 SGHAT, CDR2 FQNNGV. The CDR3 coding sequence is TGTGCCAGCAGCCACACCGTTTCACCCCTCCACTTT. Its protein is CASSHTVSPLHF.

The V and J genes are TRBV9 and TRBJ2-2, with D possibly matching TRBD2 (6 bases). CDR1 SGDLS and CDR2 YYNGEE come from the germline V gene. CDR3 size: 16 residues. Trimming took 4 bases from V and 4 from J, leaving 17 bases between them. The CDR3: CASSRTGGRTTGELFF. In DNA form, the CDR3 reads TGTGCCAGCAGCCGCACAGGAGGGCGCACCACCGGGGAGCTGTTTTTT.

J is TRBJ2-5 and V is TRBV14; weak D call: TRBD1 (6 bases). Trimming left V 6 bases short and J 5 bases short, with 13 bases between. The CDR3 has 13 amino acids. Germline lookup yields CDR1 SGHDN and CDR2 FVKESK. The DNA of the CDR3 is TGTGCCAGCAGACGTGGACAGCGGGAGACCCAGTACTTC. Translated, it gives CASRRGQRETQYF.

The J gene is TRBJ1-1, the V gene TRBV29-1; TRBD1 agrees at 10 bases. V dropped 6 bases and J dropped 11; count of bases not matched to a gene: 12. The CDR3 is made up of 13 amino acids. The germline CDR1 and CDR2 sequences are SQVTM and ANQGSEA. CDR3 loop: CSVERQGAGLAFF. Written as DNA, the CDR3 is TGCAGCGTGGAAAGACAGGGGGCGGGGTTGGCTTTCTTT.

This chain uses TRBV19 with TRBJ1-5; 9 bases align to TRBD1. Germline assignment: CDR1 LNHDA and CDR2 SQIVND (reference sequence). This CDR3 has 15 residues. V gave up 6 bases and J gave up 5 bases; unmatched junction bases: 8. Here the CDR3 reads CASRYPGQGYQPQHF. As DNA, the CDR3 is TGTGCCAGTAGGTACCCGGGACAGGGTTATCAGCCCCAGCATTTT.

Only a few counts were recorded for this clone. The chain uses TRBV9 and TRBJ1-3, with TRBD1 matching over 9 bases. The germline V gene has CDR1 SGDLS and CDR2 YYNGEE. V trimming: 3 bases; J trimming: 4 bases; junction bases outside the gene matches: 5. This CDR3 spans 15 amino acids. This CDR3 reads CASSAGTGRGNTIYF. As DNA, the CDR3 is TGTGCCAGCAGCGCCGGGACAGGGAGGGGAAACACCATATATTTT.

A few counts support this clone. The V call is TRBV9, the J call TRBJ2-2, with 7 bases identical to TRBD2. J gave up 3 bases and V 0 bases, and 5 bases lay outside the gene matches. CDR3 length equals 16 residues. From germline, CDR1 is SGDLS and CDR2 YYNGEE. The CDR3: CASSVGGRGYTGELFF. The CDR3 DNA follows: TGTGCCAGCAGCGTAGGGGGGAGGGGTTACACCGGGGAGCTGTTTTTT.

The gene calls are TRBV28 and TRBJ1-5; unclear D gene. Germline V CDR1 and CDR2: MDHEN, SYDVKM. V was pared by 2 bases and J by 2 bases, with 10 bases between. This CDR3 region has 15 residues. The CDR3 sequence: CASSLGQFGNQPQHF. The CDR3 DNA sequence: TGTGCCAGCAGTTTAGGCCAGTTCGGCAATCAGCCCCAGCATTTT. The full variable domain, its missing parts supplied by reference TRBV28 and TRBJ1-5, is DVKVTQSSRYLVKRTGEKVFLECVQDMDHENMFWYRQDPGLGLRLIYFSYDVKMKEKGDIPEGYSVSREKKERFSLILESASTNQTSMYLCASSLGQFGNQPQHFGDGTRLSIL.

The chain uses TRBV6-4 and TRBJ2-3; possibly TRBD1 for D (5 bases). CDR3 length: 15 amino acids. Trimming shortened V by 2 bases and J by 14 bases, and 23 bases separated the two germline ends. Per the germline V gene, CDR1 is MRHNA and CDR2 is SNTAGT. The CDR3 DNA sequence: TGTGCCAGCAGTGACGAATTGAATAGGGGCCTTCCGTTGTATTTT. Translating it yields CASSDELNRGLPLYF.

This clone came up a few times. The chain employs TRBV4-2 and TRBJ1-2; D uncertain. This CDR3 contains 17 residues. The V gene lost 6 bases and the J gene lost 4 bases, with 24 bases spanning the gap. From germline, CDR1 is LGHNA and CDR2 YNFKEQ. The CDR3 coding sequence is TGTGCCAGCAGTTTCCGCGGTGACTCTCAAAACCCCTATGGCTACACCTTC. Amino acids: CASSFRGDSQNPYGYTF.

This chain connects TRBV19 to TRBJ1-1; tentatively, D is TRBD1 (6 bases). The CDR3 loop spans 15 amino acids. Trimming left V 4 bases short and J 6 bases short, with 18 bases between. Germline V gene lookup returns CDR1 LNHDA and CDR2 SQIVND (reference sequence). The CDR3 DNA is TGTGCCAGTAGTACTGTCGTCCAGGGGCACGCTGAAGCTTTCTTT. Translation gives CASSTVVQGHAEAFF. Together with reference TRBV19 and TRBJ1-1, the CDR3 gives the full variable domain: DGGITQSPKYLFRKEGQNVTLSCEQNLNHDAMYWYRQDPGQGLRLIYYSQIVNDFQKGDIAEGYSVSREKKESFPLTVTSAQKNPTAFYLCASSTVVQGHAEAFFGQGTRLTVV.

The chain has TRBV4-2 and TRBJ1-2; 9 bases are shared with TRBD1. The CDR3 contains 15 residues. The germline V gene has CDR1 LGHNA and CDR2 YNFKEQ. The V gene end was trimmed by 8 bases and the J gene end by 6 bases; junction bases not matched to a gene: 13. CDR3 residues: CASGPSDRGTDGYTF. Here the CDR3 DNA reads TGTGCCAGCGGACCCTCCGACAGGGGGACGGATGGCTACACCTTC.

This sequence joins TRBV19 and TRBJ2-1, with a weak D call TRBD1 (5 bases). The CDR3 consists of 14 residues. Germline lookup yields CDR1 LNHDA and CDR2 SQIVND (reference sequence). Trimming took off 7 bases at V and 4 bases at J, with 14 bases between the two ends. Here the CDR3 DNA reads TGTGCCAGTACGCCACAGGCAGATTACAATGAGCAGTTCTTC. Amino acids: CASTPQADYNEQFF.